Listed here is a single TCR beta chain. The antigen is unknown. Germline V gene sequence: CDR1 LNHDA, CDR2 SQIVND (reference sequence). The CDR3 spans 14 residues. V was pared by 5 bases and J by 5 bases, with 8 bases of the junction left unmatched. The repertoire was sequenced with immunoSEQ multiplex PCR; TCRdb's copy has only in-frame clones and lacks some. The sample lists some 150,000 clones, more than 85% occurring once. The entry originates in a study of T cell responses to AZD1222 COVID-19 vaccine. Study details: Second-dose timings of about 4 or about 12 weeks were pooled. Findings of the study overall: Vaccine-related CD4 TCRs covered spike, predominating at 160-218 and 743-854.

The rearrangement uses TRBV19 and TRBJ1-1; 7 bases fit TRBD1. This clonotype originated in an adult in good health. The specimen was peripheral blood, collected on day 0 of AZD1222 vaccination. CDR3 nucleotide sequence: TGTGCCAGTAGTGTGACAGGGCGAAGGACTGAAGCTTTCTTT. Amino acids: CASSVTGRRTEAFF.